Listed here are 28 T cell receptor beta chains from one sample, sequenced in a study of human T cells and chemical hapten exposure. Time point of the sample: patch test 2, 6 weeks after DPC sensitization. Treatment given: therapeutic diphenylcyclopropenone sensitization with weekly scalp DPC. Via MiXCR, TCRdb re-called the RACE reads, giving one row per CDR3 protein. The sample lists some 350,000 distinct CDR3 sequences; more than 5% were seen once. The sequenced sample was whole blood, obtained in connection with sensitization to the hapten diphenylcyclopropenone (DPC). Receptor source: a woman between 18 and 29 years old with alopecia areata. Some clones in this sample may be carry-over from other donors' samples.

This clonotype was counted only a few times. The CDR3, as DNA: TGTGCCAGCAGCTTAGTGACAGGACAAGCGGCCCAGCATTTT. Its translation is CASSLVTGQAAQHF. The V and J genes are TRBV7-2 and TRBJ1-5; the D gene is possibly TRBD1 (6 bases). The CDR3 has 14 residues. Germline CDR1 and CDR2: SGHTA and FQGNSA. The V and J ends lost 1 base and 11 bases respectively, with 15 bases between them.

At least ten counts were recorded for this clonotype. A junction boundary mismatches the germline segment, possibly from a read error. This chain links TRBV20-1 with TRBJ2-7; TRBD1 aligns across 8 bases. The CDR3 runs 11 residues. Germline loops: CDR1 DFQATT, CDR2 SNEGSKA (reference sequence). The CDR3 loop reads CSARGQGARSF. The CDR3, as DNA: TGCAGTGCTAGAGGCCAGGGGGCGCGGAGCTTC.

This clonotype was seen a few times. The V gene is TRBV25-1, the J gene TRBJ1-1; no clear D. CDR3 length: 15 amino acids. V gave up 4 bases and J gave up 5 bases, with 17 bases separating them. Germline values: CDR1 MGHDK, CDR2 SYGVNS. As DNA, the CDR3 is TGTGCCAGCAGTGTACAACTGGGGAGAGGGACTGAAGCTTTCTTT. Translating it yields CASSVQLGRGTEAFF. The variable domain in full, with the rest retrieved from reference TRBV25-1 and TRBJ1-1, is EADIYQTPRYLVIGTGKKITLECSQTMGHDKMYWYQQDPGMELHLIHYSYGVNSTEKGDLSSESTVSRIRTEHFPLTLESARPSHTSQYLCASSVQLGRGTEAFFGQGTRLTVV.

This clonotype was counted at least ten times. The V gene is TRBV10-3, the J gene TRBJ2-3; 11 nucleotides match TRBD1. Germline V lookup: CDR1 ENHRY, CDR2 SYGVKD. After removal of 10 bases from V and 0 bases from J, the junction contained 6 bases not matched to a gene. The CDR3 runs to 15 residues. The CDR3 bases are TGTGCCACCAAGGACAGGGGGCTTAGCACAGATACGCAGTATTTT. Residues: CATKDRGLSTDTQYF.

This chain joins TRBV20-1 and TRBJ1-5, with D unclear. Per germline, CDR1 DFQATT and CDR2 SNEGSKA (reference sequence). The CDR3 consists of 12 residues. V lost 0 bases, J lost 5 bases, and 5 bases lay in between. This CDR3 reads CSAREWDQPQHF. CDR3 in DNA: TGCAGTGCTAGAGAGTGGGATCAGCCCCAGCATTTT.

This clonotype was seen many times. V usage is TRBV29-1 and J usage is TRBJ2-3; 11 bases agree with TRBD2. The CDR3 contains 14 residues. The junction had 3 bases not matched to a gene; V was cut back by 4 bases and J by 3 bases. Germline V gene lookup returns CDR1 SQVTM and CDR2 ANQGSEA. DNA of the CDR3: TGCAGCGTTGGACTAGCGGGACCTACAGATACGCAGTATTTT. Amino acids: CSVGLAGPTDTQYF.

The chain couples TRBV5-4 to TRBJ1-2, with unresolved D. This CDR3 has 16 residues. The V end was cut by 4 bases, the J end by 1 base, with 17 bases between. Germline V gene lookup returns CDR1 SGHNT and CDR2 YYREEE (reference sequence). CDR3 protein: CASSRVGGSFNYGYTF. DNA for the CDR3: TGTGCCAGCAGCCGGGTGGGCGGCAGCTTTAACTATGGCTACACCTTC.

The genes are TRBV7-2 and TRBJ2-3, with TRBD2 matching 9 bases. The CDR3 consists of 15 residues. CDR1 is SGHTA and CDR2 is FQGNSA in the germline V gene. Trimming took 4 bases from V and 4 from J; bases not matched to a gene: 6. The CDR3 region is CASSSYSGGPDTQYF. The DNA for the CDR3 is TGTGCCAGCAGCTCATATAGCGGGGGCCCAGATACGCAGTATTTT. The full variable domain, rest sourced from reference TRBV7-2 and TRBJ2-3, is GAGVSQSPSNKVTEKGKDVELRCDPISGHTALYWYRQSLGQGLEFLIYFQGNSAPDKSGLPSDRFSAERTGGSVSTLTIQRTQQEDSAVYLCASSSYSGGPDTQYFGPGTRLTVL.

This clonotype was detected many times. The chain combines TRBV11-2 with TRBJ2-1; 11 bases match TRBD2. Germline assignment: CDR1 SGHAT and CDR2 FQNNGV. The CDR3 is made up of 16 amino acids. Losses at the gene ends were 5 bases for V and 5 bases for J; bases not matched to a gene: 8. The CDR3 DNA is TGTGCCAGCAGCCCGAGACTAGCGGGGCCCGACAATGAGCAGTTCTTC. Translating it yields CASSPRLAGPDNEQFF.

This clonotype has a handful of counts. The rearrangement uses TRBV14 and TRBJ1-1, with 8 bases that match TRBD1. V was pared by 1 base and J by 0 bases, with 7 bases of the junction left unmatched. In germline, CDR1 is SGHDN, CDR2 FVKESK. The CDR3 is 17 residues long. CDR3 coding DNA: TGTGCCAGCAGCCAAGTAGGGACAGGACTTATGAACACTGAAGCTTTCTTT. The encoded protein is CASSQVGTGLMNTEAFF. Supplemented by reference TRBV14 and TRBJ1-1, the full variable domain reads EAGVTQFPSHSVIEKGQTVTLRCDPISGHDNLYWYRRVMGKEIKFLLHFVKESKQDESGMPNNRFLAERTGGTYSTLKVQPAELEDSGVYFCASSQVGTGLMNTEAFFGQGTRLTVV.

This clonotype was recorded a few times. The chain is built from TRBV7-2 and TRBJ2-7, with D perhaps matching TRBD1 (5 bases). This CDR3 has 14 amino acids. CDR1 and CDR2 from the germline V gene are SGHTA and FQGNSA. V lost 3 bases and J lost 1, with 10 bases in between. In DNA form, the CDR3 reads TGTGCCAGCAGCTTGCAGGGCTTATCCTACGAGCAGTACTTC. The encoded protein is CASSLQGLSYEQYF.

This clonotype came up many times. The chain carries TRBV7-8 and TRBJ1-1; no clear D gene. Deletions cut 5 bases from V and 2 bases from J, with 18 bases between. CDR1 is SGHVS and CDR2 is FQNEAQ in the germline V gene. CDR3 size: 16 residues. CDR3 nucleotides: TGTGCCAGCAGCATACTACCCACGAAAAGAAACACTGAAGCTTTCTTT. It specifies CASSILPTKRNTEAFF.

CDR3 amino acids: CASSEVALFAYEQYF. The CDR3 region has the DNA TGTGCCAGCAGTGAAGTTGCCCTTTTCGCCTACGAGCAGTACTTC. The V gene is TRBV6-1, the J gene TRBJ2-7; D gene unclear. CDR3 size: 15 residues. Looked up from germline, CDR1 is MNHNS and CDR2 is SASEGT. V lost 1 base and J lost 2, with 12 bases in between.

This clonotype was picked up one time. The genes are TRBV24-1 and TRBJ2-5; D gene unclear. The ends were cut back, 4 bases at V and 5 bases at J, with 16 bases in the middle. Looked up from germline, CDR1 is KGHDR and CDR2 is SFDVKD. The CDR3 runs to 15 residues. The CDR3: CATSDFRLNPETQYF. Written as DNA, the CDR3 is TGTGCCACCAGTGACTTCAGACTCAACCCGGAGACCCAGTACTTC.

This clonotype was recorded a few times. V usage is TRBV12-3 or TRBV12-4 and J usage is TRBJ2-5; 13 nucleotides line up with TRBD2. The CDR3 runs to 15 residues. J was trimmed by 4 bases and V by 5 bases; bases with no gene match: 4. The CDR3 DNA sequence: TGTGCCAGCAGTAAAACTAGCGGGGGGGGAGAGACCCAGTACTTC. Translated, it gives CASSKTSGGGETQYF.

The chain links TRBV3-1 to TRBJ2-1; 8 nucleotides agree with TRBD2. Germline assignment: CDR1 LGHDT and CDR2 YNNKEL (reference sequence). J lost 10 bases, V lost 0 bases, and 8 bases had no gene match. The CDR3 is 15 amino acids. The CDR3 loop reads CASSQDVVAGTEQFF. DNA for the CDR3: TGTGCCAGCAGCCAAGATGTGGTAGCGGGGACAGAGCAGTTCTTC.

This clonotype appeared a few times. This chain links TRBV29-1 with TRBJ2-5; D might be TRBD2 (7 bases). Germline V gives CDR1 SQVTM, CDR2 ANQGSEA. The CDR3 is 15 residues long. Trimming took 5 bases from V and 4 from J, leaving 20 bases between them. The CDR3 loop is CSVYIYAGARETQYF. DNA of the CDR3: TGCAGCGTTTACATTTACGCGGGGGCTCGAGAGACCCAGTACTTC.

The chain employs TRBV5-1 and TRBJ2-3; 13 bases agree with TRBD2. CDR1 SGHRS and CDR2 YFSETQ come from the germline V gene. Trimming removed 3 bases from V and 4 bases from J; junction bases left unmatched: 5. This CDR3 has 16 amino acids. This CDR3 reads CASSSAGTSGADTQYF. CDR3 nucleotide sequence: TGCGCCAGCAGCTCGGCCGGGACTAGCGGGGCAGATACGCAGTATTTT.

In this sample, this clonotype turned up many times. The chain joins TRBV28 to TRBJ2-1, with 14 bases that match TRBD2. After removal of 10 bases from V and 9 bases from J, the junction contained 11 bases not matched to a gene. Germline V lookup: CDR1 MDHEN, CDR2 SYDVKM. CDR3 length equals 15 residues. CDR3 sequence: CATRGGTSGGSEQFF. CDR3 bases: TGTGCCACCAGAGGCGGGACTAGCGGGGGTAGTGAGCAGTTCTTC.

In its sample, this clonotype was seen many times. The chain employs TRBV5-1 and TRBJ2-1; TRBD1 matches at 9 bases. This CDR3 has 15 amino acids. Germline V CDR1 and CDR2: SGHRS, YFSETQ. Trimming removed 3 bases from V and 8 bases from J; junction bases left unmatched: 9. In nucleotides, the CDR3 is TGCGCCAGCAGCTCCCTAGGACAGGGGCGGGATGAGCAGTTCTTC. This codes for CASSSLGQGRDEQFF.

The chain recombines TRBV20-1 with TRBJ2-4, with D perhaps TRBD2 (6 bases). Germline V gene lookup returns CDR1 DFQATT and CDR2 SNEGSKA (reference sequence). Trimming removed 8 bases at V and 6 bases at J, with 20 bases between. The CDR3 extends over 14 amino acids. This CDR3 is CSPLRPLEGNIQYF. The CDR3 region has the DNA TGCAGTCCTCTTCGGCCACTGGAGGGAAACATTCAGTACTTC.

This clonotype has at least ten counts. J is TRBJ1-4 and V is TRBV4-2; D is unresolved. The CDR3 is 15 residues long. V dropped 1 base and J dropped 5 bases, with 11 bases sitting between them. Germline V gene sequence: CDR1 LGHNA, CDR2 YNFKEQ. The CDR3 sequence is CASSQVKDLNEKLFF. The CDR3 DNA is TGTGCCAGCAGCCAAGTTAAAGATCTGAATGAAAAACTGTTTTTT.

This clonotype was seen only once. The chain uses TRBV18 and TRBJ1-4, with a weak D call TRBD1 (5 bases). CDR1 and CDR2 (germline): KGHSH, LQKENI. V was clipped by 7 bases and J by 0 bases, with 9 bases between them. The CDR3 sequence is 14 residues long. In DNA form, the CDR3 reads TGTGCCAGCTTTCAGGGACCAACTAATGAAAAACTGTTTTTT. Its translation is CASFQGPTNEKLFF.

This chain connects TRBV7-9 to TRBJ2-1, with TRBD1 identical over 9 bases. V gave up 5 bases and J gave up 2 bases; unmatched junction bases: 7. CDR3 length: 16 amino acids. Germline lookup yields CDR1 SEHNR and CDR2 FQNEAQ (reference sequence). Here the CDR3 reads CASSLGTGRAYNEQFF. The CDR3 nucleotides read TGTGCCAGCAGCCTAGGGACAGGGAGAGCCTACAATGAGCAGTTCTTC.

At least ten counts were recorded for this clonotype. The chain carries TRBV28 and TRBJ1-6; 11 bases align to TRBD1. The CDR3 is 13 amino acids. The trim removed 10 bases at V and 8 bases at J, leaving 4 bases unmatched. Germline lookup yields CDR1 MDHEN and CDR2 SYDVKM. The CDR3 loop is CATGDRGDSPLHF. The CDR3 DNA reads TGTGCCACAGGGGACAGGGGGGATTCACCCCTCCACTTT.

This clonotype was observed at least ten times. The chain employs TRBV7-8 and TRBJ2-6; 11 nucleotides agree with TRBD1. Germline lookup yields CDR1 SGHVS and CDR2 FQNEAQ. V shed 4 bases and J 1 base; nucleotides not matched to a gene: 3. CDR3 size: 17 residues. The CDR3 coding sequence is TGTGCCAGCAGCTCTCGGGACAGGGGGTCTGGGGCCAACGTCCTGACTTTC. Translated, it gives CASSSRDRGSGANVLTF.

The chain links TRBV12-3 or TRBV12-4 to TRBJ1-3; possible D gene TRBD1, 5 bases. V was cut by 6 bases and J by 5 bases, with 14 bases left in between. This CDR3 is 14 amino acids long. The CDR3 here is CASSPGTKRNTIYF. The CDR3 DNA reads TGTGCCAGCAGCCCCGGGACGAAGAGAAACACCATATATTTT.

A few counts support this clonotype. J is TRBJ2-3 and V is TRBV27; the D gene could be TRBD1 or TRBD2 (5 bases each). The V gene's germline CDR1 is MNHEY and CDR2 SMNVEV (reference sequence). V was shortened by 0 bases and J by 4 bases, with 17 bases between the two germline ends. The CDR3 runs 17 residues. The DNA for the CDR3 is TGTGCCAGCAGTTTATCGGGACCATTGGTGAGAGCAGATACGCAGTATTTT. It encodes CASSLSGPLVRADTQYF.